The rows below give T cell receptor beta chains drawn from one sample of a study of CD4+ T cells in melanoma. Assay used: immunoSEQ multiplex PCR; TCRdb lists only in-frame clones, some missing. The sample holds around 130,000 clones; over 90% are singletons and the top ten take more than 1.5%. These receptors all come from a human donor with melanoma. Each CDR3 is given with its conserved first and last residue. Fields, in order: V gene, D gene, J gene, CDR3 DNA, CDR3 protein. The D gene is left open where the match is weak.

>TRBV9|TRBD2|TRBJ2-5
TGTGCCAGCAGCTCCCCGGGACTAGCGGGGGGCCAAGGGACCCAGTACTTC
CASSSPGLAGGQGTQYF
>TRBV19|NA|TRBJ1-3
TGTGCCAGTAGAACAGCATCTGGAAACACCATATATTTT
CASRTASGNTIYF
>TRBV11-2|NA|TRBJ1-4
TGTGCCAGCAGCCGCCGGACGGGAGAAAAACTGTTTTTT
CASSRRTGEKLFF
>TRBV19|TRBD1|TRBJ1-5
TGTGCCAGTAGTAAACCCGCCGGTCAGGGGGAGGTCAATCAGCCCCAGCATTTT
CASSKPAGQGEVNQPQHF
>TRBV9|NA|TRBJ2-5
TGTGCCAGCAGCGTATCTCCAGGGGGAGGAGAGACCCAGTACTTC
CASSVSPGGGETQYF
>TRBV30|TRBD1|TRBJ1-2
TGTGCCTGGAGTTCACCGGGGACAGTCACTTATGGCTACACCTTC
CAWSSPGTVTYGYTF
>TRBV18|TRBD1|TRBJ1-4
TGTGCCAGCTCACCATTCTCGGACAGGGTTGTTGAAAAACTGTTTTTT
CASSPFSDRVVEKLFF
>TRBV11-2|TRBD2|TRBJ2-3
TGTGCCAGCACCTTGGGGAGGGGAGTAGATACGCAGTATTTT
CASTLGRGVDTQYF
>TRBV11-2|TRBD2|TRBJ2-3
TGTGCCAGCAGCTCCGGACTAGCGGGGAGCACAGATACGCAGTATTTT
CASSSGLAGSTDTQYF
>TRBV2|NA|TRBJ1-1
TGTGCCAGCATTATGGACACAGACAGAAAAGCTTTCTTT
CASIMDTDRKAFF
>TRBV9|TRBD2|TRBJ2-7
TGTGCCAGCAGCAGTAGCGGGAGCTCCTACGAGCAGTACTTC
CASSSSGSSYEQYF
>TRBV30|NA|TRBJ1-5
TGTGCCTGGAGTGGGGGGCAGCCAGGCAATCAGCCCCAGCATTTT
CAWSGGQPGNQPQHF
>TRBV5-5|NA|TRBJ1-1
TGTGCCAGCAGCTTGGGTGGGAACACTGAAGCTTTCTTT
CASSLGGNTEAFF